Following are 3 T cell receptor beta chains from one sample sequenced in a study of blood T cell repertoires in COVID-19. The repertoire was sequenced with immunoSEQ multiplex PCR; TCRdb's copy has only in-frame clones and lacks some. Counted here are over 150,000 clones, over 75% occurring once; the ten biggest clones make up 5.5% to 8%. Material for sequencing was peripheral blood. These receptors originate from a man older than 75 with COVID-19, enrolled during active disease.

This chain links TRBV24-1 with TRBJ2-2; possible D gene TRBD2, 5 bases. The CDR3 contains 12 residues. Germline loops: CDR1 KGHDR, CDR2 SFDVKD. The V gene lost 6 bases and the J gene lost 6 bases, with 7 bases spanning the gap. CDR3 amino acids: CATSMGAGELFF. The CDR3 bases are TGTGCCACCAGTATGGGAGCCGGGGAGCTGTTTTTT.

This chain links TRBV7-3 with TRBJ2-1; possibly TRBD1 for D (6 bases). The CDR3 has 15 residues. V was clipped by 4 bases and J by 8 bases, with 18 bases between them. Per germline, CDR1 SGHTA and CDR2 FQGTGA. CDR3 protein: CASSYRTAMGHEQFF. CDR3 bases: TGTGCCAGCAGCTACCGGACAGCAATGGGACATGAGCAGTTCTTC.

The J gene is TRBJ1-1, the V gene TRBV5-6; D possibly corresponds to TRBD1 (6 bases). CDR1 SGHDT and CDR2 YYEEEE come from the germline V gene. This CDR3 has 17 amino acids. V was clipped by 4 bases and J by 1 base, with 20 bases between them. The CDR3 nucleotides are TGTGCCAGCAGCCCTTCCGGGACAAGGACCCCGAACACTGAAGCTTTCTTT. As protein: CASSPSGTRTPNTEAFF.